The 2 T cell receptor beta chains listed next were all sequenced from one sample in a study of blood T cell repertoires in COVID-19. Produced via immunoSEQ multiplex PCR; TCRdb's table is partial and in-frame only. The table records about 380,000 clones, 88% of them present only once. Sequencing used PBMCs or T cells enriched from blood (not recorded which). Source of these receptors: a young woman who had recovered from COVID-19.

The CDR3 region has the DNA TGCGCCAGCAGCTTGTCCTTTCAAGAGACCCAGTACTTC. It specifies CASSLSFQETQYF. The chain employs TRBV5-1 and TRBJ2-5; unclear D gene. The germline V gene has CDR1 SGHRS and CDR2 YFSETQ. Trimming stripped 1 base from V and 2 bases from J, with 6 bases between. The CDR3 runs to 13 residues.

This chain uses TRBV6-5 with TRBJ1-1; TRBD1 matches at 8 bases. The V gene end was trimmed by 4 bases and the J gene end by 5 bases; junction bases not matched to a gene: 6. This CDR3 spans 14 amino acids. The germline CDR1 and CDR2 sequences are MNHEY and SVGAGI. CDR3 sequence: CASSLTGGETEAFF. CDR3 in DNA: TGTGCCAGCAGTTTAACAGGGGGGGAGACTGAAGCTTTCTTT.